This TCR beta chain was sequenced for a study of cytomegalovirus exposure and HLA in healthy donors. Study-wide findings and caveats: Associated with cytomegalovirus, according to the listing, were around 160 TCR beta chains. Several of the most significant clusters were apparently associated with common viral pathogens in a later analysis.

Primers included in the PCR were 60 Vbeta and 13 Jbeta primers. The assay was immunoSEQ multiplex PCR, and TCRdb's table has in-frame clones only and misses some. Of about 140,000 clones listed, around three quarters are singletons. Germline CDR1 reads SEHNR; CDR2 reads FQNEAQ (reference sequence). V dropped 5 bases and J dropped 5; count of bases not matched to a gene: 11. The CDR3 is 15 residues long. Regarding this clone: The antigen is not known.

The sequence derives from a man aged 35 to 55 in good health and CMV-seronegative. Sequencing used PBMCs. The chain uses TRBV7-9 and TRBJ2-5; 7 bases are a match to TRBD2. This CDR3 reads CASSRNGLVHETQYF. DNA of the CDR3: TGTGCCAGCAGCCGCAATGGACTAGTCCACGAGACCCAGTACTTC. The variable domain in full, with the rest retrieved from reference TRBV7-9 and TRBJ2-5, is DTGVSQNPRHKITKRGQNVTFRCDPISEHNRLYWYRQTLGQGPEFLTYFQNEAQLEKSRLLSDRFSAERPKGSFSTLEIQRTEQGDSAMYLCASSRNGLVHETQYFGPGTRLLVL.